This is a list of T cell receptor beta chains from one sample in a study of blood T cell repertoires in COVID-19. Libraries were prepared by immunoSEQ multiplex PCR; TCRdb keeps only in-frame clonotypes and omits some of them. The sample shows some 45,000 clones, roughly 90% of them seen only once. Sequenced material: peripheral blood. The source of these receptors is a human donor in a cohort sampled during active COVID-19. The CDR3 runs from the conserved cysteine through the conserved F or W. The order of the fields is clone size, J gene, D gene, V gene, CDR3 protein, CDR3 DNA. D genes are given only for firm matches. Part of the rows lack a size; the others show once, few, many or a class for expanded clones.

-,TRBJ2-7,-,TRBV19,CASSLAGISYEQYF,TGTGCCAGTAGTCTGGCAGGGATCTCCTACGAGCAGTACTTC
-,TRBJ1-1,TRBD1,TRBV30,CAWSPELQGGTEAFF,TGTGCCTGGAGCCCGGAATTACAGGGGGGCACTGAAGCTTTCTTT
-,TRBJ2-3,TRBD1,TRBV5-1,CASSPEGALPDTQYF,TGCGCCAGCAGCCCTGAGGGGGCGCTTCCAGATACGCAGTATTTT
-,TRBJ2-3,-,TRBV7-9,CASSGRGSTDTQYF,TGTGCCAGCAGCGGGCGGGGCAGCACAGATACGCAGTATTTT
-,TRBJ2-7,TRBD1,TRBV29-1,CSVGTGVEQYF,TGCAGCGTCGGGACAGGGGTCGAGCAGTACTTC
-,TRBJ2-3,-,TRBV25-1,CASSAPGDTQYF,TGTGCCAGCAGTGCCCCGGGGGATACGCAGTATTTT
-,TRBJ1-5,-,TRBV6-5,CASRDAPGGNQPQHF,TGTGCCAGCAGAGACGCCCCCGGGGGCAATCAGCCCCAGCATTTT
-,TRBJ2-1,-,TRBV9,CASSVGSSAHEQFF,TGTGCCAGCAGCGTCGGGTCATCAGCCCATGAGCAGTTCTTC
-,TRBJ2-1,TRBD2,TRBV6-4,CASSLSGGAYNEQFF,TGTGCCAGCAGCTTAAGCGGGGGGGCCTACAATGAGCAGTTCTTC
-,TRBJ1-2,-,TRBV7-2,CASSLALGGNYGYTF,TGTGCCAGCAGCTTAGCGTTGGGAGGGAACTATGGCTACACCTTC
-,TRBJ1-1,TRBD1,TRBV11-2,CASSSLGQGNTEAFF,TGTGCCAGCAGCTCCTTGGGACAGGGGAACACTGAAGCTTTCTTT
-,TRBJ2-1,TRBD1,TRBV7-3,CASSLYGTGALYEQFF,TGTGCCAGCAGCTTATATGGGACAGGGGCATTGTATGAGCAGTTCTTC
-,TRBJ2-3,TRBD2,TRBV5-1,CASSQTSGGWADTQYF,TGCGCCAGCAGCCAAACTAGCGGGGGGTGGGCAGATACGCAGTATTTT
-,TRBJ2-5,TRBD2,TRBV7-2,CASSFPLAGNQETQYF,TGTGCCAGCAGCTTTCCCCTAGCGGGAAACCAAGAGACCCAGTACTTC
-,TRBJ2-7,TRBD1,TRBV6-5,CATTDRGLYEQYF,TGTGCCACCACCGACAGGGGGCTCTACGAGCAGTACTTC
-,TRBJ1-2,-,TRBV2,CASRIWTVNYGYTF,TGTGCCAGCAGGATATGGACAGTCAACTATGGCTACACCTTC
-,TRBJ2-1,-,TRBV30,CAWSVLSPRVSYNEQFF,TGTGCCTGGAGTGTACTATCTCCTCGGGTCTCGTACAATGAGCAGTTCTTC
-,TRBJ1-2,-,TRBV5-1,CASSLVLGTPFDYGYTF,TGCGCCAGCAGCTTGGTCCTTGGGACACCTTTCGACTATGGCTACACCTTC
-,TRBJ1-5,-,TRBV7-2,CASSSLTGTVMNQPQHF,TGTGCCAGCAGCTCCCTAACAGGGACGGTTATGAATCAGCCCCAGCATTTT
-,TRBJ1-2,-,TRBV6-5,CASSRPLGYGYTF,TGTGCCAGCAGCAGGCCCTTGGGCTATGGCTACACCTTC
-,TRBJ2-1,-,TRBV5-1,CASSLDQRAGQFF,TGCGCCAGCAGCTTGGACCAACGAGCGGGGCAGTTCTTC
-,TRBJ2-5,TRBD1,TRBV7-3,CASSLNGQEETQYF,TGTGCCAGCAGCTTAAACGGACAGGAGGAGACCCAGTACTTC
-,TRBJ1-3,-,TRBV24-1,CATSDRSGNTIYF,TGTGCCACCAGTGACCGCTCTGGAAACACCATATATTTT
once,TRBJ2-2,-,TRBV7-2,CASSPQRDTGELFF,TGTGCCAGCAGCCCTCAGCGGGACACCGGGGAGCTGTTTTTT
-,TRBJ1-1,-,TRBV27,CASSRVNTEAFF,TGTGCCAGCTCCAGGGTTAACACTGAAGCTTTCTTT
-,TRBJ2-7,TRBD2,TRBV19,CASSSLSGDSYEQYF,TGTGCCAGTAGTTCCCTTAGCGGGGACTCCTACGAGCAGTACTTC
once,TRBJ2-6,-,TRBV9,CASSVDISGANVLTF,TGTGCCAGCAGCGTAGACATCTCTGGGGCCAACGTCCTGACTTTC
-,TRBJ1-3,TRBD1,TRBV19,CASSAGQGTGNTIYF,TGTGCCAGTAGCGCGGGACAGGGGACCGGAAACACCATATATTTT
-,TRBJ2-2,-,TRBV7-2,CASSPTQRAGELFF,TGTGCCAGCAGCCCAACCCAGCGGGCCGGGGAGCTGTTTTTT
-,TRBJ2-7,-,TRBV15,CATSRDPGQYEQYF,TGTGCCACCAGCAGAGATCCAGGGCAGTACGAGCAGTACTTC
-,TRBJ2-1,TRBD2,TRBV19,CASSREGMGTSGNNEQFF,TGTGCCAGTAGCCGCGAGGGGATGGGGACTAGCGGGAACAATGAGCAGTTCTTC
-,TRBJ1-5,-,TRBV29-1,CSVAQGGGWDQPQHF,TGCAGCGTCGCACAGGGTGGGGGCTGGGATCAGCCCCAGCATTTT
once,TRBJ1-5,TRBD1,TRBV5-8,CATQDRGGQPQHF,TGTGCCACCCAAGACAGGGGTGGCCAGCCCCAGCATTTT
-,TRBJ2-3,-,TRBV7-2,CASSLGLEDTQYF,TGTGCCAGCAGCTTAGGGTTAGAAGATACGCAGTATTTT
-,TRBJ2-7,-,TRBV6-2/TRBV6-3,CASSYDGDYEQYF,TGTGCCAGCAGTTACGACGGGGACTACGAGCAGTACTTC
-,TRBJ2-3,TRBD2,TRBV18,CASSTSGGPTDTQYF,TGTGCCAGCTCAACTAGCGGGGGCCCCACAGATACGCAGTATTTT
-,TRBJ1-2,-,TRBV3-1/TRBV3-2,CASSHASGALGYTF,TGTGCCAGCAGCCATGCCTCAGGGGCTCTCGGCTACACCTTC
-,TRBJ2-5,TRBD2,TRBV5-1,CASRRGGQETQYF,TGCGCCAGCAGGCGGGGGGGCCAAGAGACCCAGTACTTC
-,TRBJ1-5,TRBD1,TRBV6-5,CASRQGAAAQHF,TGTGCCAGCAGACAGGGGGCTGCGGCCCAGCATTTT
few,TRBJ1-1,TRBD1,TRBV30,CAWSVTGGRVTEAFF,TGTGCCTGGAGTGTTACAGGGGGTCGAGTCACTGAAGCTTTCTTT
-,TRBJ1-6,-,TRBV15,CATSRVGNSPLHF,TGTGCCACCAGCAGAGTCGGGAATTCACCCCTCCACTTT
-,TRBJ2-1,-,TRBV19,CASSPINLGANEQFF,TGTGCCAGTAGTCCTATAAACCTAGGCGCCAATGAGCAGTTCTTC
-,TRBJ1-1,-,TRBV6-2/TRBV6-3,CASSRLARDTEAFF,TGTGCCAGCAGCCGCCTGGCGCGGGACACTGAAGCTTTCTTT
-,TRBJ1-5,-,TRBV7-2,CASSQQGLGNQPQHF,TGTGCCAGCAGCCAACAGGGTCTAGGCAATCAGCCCCAGCATTTT